What follows is one TCR beta chain and its context. Its antigen remains unidentified. The treatment was: some 20 received Ad26.COV2.S at low or high dose, single or two shots; several received placebo; per-sample allocation not given. Sample collection was performed on day 63 after the first vaccine or placebo injection. This person who donated was an adult of 18-55 years in Boston. Its platform was an Ad26 vector, and its expressed antigen was Wuhan-strain SARS-CoV-2 spike. The sample originates from a study of Ad26.COV2.S vaccination and SARS-CoV-2 variants. Findings of the study overall: Quantification of TCR breadth and depth may have yielded underestimates of total T cell responses.

The repertoire was sequenced with immunoSEQ multiplex PCR; TCRdb's copy has only in-frame clones and lacks some. The profile covers more than 250,000 clones, with more than 70% appearing a single time and less than 3.5% taken by the ten largest. The sample consisted of peripheral blood, taken in a trial of Ad26.COV2.S vaccine versus placebo. The TCR sequence derives from a person between 18 and 65 years old who received the Ad26.COV2.S COVID-19 vaccine or a placebo.

CDR3 amino acids: CASSFPQGQGVGGYTF. DNA of the CDR3: TGTGCCAGCAGTTTTCCCCAGGGACAGGGAGTTGGGGGCTACACCTTC. The chain carries TRBV28 and TRBJ1-2, with 9 bases identical to TRBD1. J was trimmed by 8 bases and V by 3 bases; bases with no gene match: 13. This CDR3 region has 16 residues. Germline lookup yields CDR1 MDHEN and CDR2 SYDVKM.